The clone carrying this T cell receptor (beta chain) was observed many times. This sample was included in a study of T cells in Graves' hyperthyroidism and ophthalmopathy. Germline-derived CDR1 and CDR2 are LGHNA and YNFKEQ. Trimming took 0 bases from V and 4 from J; bases not matched to a gene: 6. The CDR3 length is 17 residues. Amplification of TCR beta CDR3 regions used RNA as the template. With the HTBI primer set, the TCR CDR3 went through a first round of RT-PCR. MiXCR, applied by TCRdb to the multiplex PCR reads, yields one record per CDR3 protein. The sample holds approximately 420,000 distinct CDR3 sequences, 12% to 15% seen once.

The TCR comes from a woman aged 18-35 years with Graves' hyperthyroidism. The chain couples TRBV4-2 to TRBJ2-6, with TRBD1 matching 7 bases. Material for sequencing was blood. CDR3 in DNA: TGTGCCAGCAGCCAAGATGGTACAGGGGACGGGGCCAACGTCCTGACTTTC. This gives the protein CASSQDGTGDGANVLTF.